This entry is about one T cell receptor beta chain. Methods used by the authors: Reference gene primer amplification gave estimated nucleated cell counts. The table came from immunoSEQ multiplex PCR; TCRdb's copy has only in-frame clones and leaves some out. The DNA gave D and trimming, while V, J and clone size come from that table. The profile shows over 70,000 clones, approximately 83% of them singletons. Looked up from germline, CDR1 is SGDLS and CDR2 is YYNGEE. Trimming pared 0 bases from V and 4 bases from J, leaving 9 bases between. The CDR3 sequence is 14 residues long. The sample comes from a study of blood T cell repertoires in COVID-19. The wider study: Acute and convalescent COVID-19 samples came from the United States, Italy and Spain. PBMCs, B-cell-depleted T cells, or T cells provided the cDNA or gDNA that made up the material.

The Seattle patients, enrolled during active infection, were followed longitudinally. The sequence came from a man aged 25-45 years with COVID-19, enrolled during active disease. The source material was peripheral blood. V gene TRBV9 combines with J gene TRBJ2-3; D perhaps matches TRBD2 (5 bases). The CDR3 region is CASSVGGDPDTQYF. CDR3 DNA: TGTGCCAGCAGCGTAGGGGGAGACCCAGATACGCAGTATTTT.